This paragraph reports one T cell receptor beta chain. The data are from a study of shared clonotypes between healthy human individuals. TCRdb's copy holds only in-frame clones and misses some; the assay was immunoSEQ multiplex PCR. The data hold a few million clones, with 90% to 95% observed a single time. In the CD4+ fraction, cells were divided into CD45RA+ naive and CD45RA-negative memory subsets. J lost 8 bases, V lost 1 base, and 5 bases had no gene match. The CDR3 totals 15 residues. CDR1 LGHNA and CDR2 YNFKEQ come from the germline V gene. Specimen: naive CD4+ T cells from PBMCs. As for subset: CD45RA+ positively selected. The chain recombines TRBV4-2 with TRBJ2-1; 10 nucleotides agree with TRBD2. The sequence was obtained from a man in his late teens or twenties in good health. Some clones in this sample may be carry-over from other donors' samples. The CDR3 protein is CASSQAGTSVDEQFF. CDR3 DNA sequence: TGTGCCAGCAGCCAAGCCGGGACTAGCGTCGATGAGCAGTTCTTC.